Listed here are 3 T cell receptor beta chains from one sample, sequenced in a study of metastatic and nonmetastatic thyroid tumors. Thyroid surgery was preceded by no treatment in any patient. TCRdb reassembled clones from the PCR reads with MiXCR. This table holds 29,000 or so clones, 4% to 5% found once. The specimen was blood. The source of these receptors is a female donor with papillary thyroid cancer or a benign thyroid nodule (not recorded which). Some clones in this sample may be carry-over from other donors' samples.

This sequence joins TRBV10-3 and TRBJ1-5, with D perhaps matching TRBD1 (5 bases). V was shortened by 4 bases and J by 1 base, with 17 bases between the two germline ends. The germline gives CDR1 ENHRY, CDR2 SYGVKD. CDR3 length: 17 residues. CDR3 sequence (DNA): TGTGCCATCAGTGCGGACATGGGAGGAAGGAGCAATCAGCCCCAGCATTTT. It is translated as CAISADMGGRSNQPQHF.

This chain connects TRBV28 to TRBJ1-1; D is undetermined. The CDR3 has 14 residues. CDR1 is MDHEN, CDR2 SYDVKM, per germline. Trimming stripped 5 bases from V and 2 bases from J, with 12 bases between. CDR3 nucleotides: TGTGCCAGCAGTCTCTCCTTTGACAACACTGAAGCTTTCTTT. As protein: CASSLSFDNTEAFF.

This clone was counted at least ten times. The genes are TRBV5-1 and TRBJ2-3, with no clear D. Germline lookup yields CDR1 SGHRS and CDR2 YFSETQ. CDR3 length equals 15 residues. V lost 0 bases and J lost 1, with 9 bases in between. The CDR3 coding sequence is TGCGCCAGCAGCTTGGAGGAGATTGGCACAGATACGCAGTATTTT. Residues: CASSLEEIGTDTQYF.